Listed below are T cell receptor beta chains from one sample, sequenced in a study of PD-1 blockade in classical Hodgkin lymphoma. TCRdb's table, derived via immunoSEQ multiplex PCR, lists solely in-frame clones and lacks some. The sample has 50,000 to 75,000 clones, 75% to 90% seen once; the top ten hold 14% to 15%. This specimen was peripheral blood mononuclear cells (PBMCs), taken at baseline. These receptors were obtained from a human donor with classical Hodgkin lymphoma. Each CDR3 is given with its conserved first and last residue. D genes are given only for firm matches. The size of a clone is reported for some rows only, either as once, few or many, or as a class for expanded clones.

j_call: TRBJ2-1; v_call: TRBV5-1; clone_size: NA; d_call: NA; cdr3_aa: CASSLGAGGTYNEQFF; cdr3_nt: TGCGCCAGCAGCTTGGGGGCAGGAGGCACCTACAATGAGCAGTTCTTC
j_call: TRBJ2-3; v_call: TRBV5-1; clone_size: once; d_call: NA; cdr3_aa: CASSLNSYQSTDTQYF; cdr3_nt: TGCGCCAGCAGCTTGAACTCCTACCAATCAACAGATACGCAGTATTTT
j_call: TRBJ1-1; v_call: TRBV10-1; clone_size: few; d_call: NA; cdr3_aa: CASSLKQNTEAFF; cdr3_nt: TGCGCCAGCAGCCTGAAGCAGAACACTGAAGCTTTCTTT
j_call: TRBJ2-3; v_call: TRBV28; clone_size: NA; d_call: TRBD1; cdr3_aa: CASSITGGNADTQYF; cdr3_nt: TGTGCCAGCAGTATAACAGGGGGCAATGCAGATACGCAGTATTTT
j_call: TRBJ2-1; v_call: TRBV14; clone_size: NA; d_call: NA; cdr3_aa: CASSQEVVRYNEQFF; cdr3_nt: TGTGCCAGCAGCCAAGAAGTGGTTAGGTACAATGAGCAGTTCTTC
j_call: TRBJ2-5; v_call: TRBV7-6; clone_size: NA; d_call: TRBD1; cdr3_aa: CASSPTTGGETQYF; cdr3_nt: TGTGCCAGCAGCCCAACGACAGGGGGGGAGACCCAGTACTTC
j_call: TRBJ2-3; v_call: TRBV11-2; clone_size: NA; d_call: NA; cdr3_aa: CASSLGPRRDTQYF; cdr3_nt: TGTGCCAGCAGCTTAGGACCCCGGAGAGATACGCAGTATTTT
j_call: TRBJ2-1; v_call: TRBV28; clone_size: NA; d_call: TRBD1; cdr3_aa: CASSSDRGRFIRVGEQFF; cdr3_nt: TGTGCCAGCAGTTCAGACAGGGGGCGGTTCATAAGGGTCGGTGAGCAGTTCTTC
j_call: TRBJ1-1; v_call: TRBV18; clone_size: NA; d_call: NA; cdr3_aa: CASSPRRFPSIPNTEAFF; cdr3_nt: TGTGCCAGCTCACCACGGCGCTTCCCTTCCATCCCGAACACTGAAGCTTTCTTT
j_call: TRBJ2-1; v_call: TRBV27; clone_size: NA; d_call: NA; cdr3_aa: CASTKLGAGNEQFF; cdr3_nt: TGTGCCAGCACCAAGCTCGGGGCAGGCAATGAGCAGTTCTTC
j_call: TRBJ2-5; v_call: TRBV10-3; clone_size: NA; d_call: TRBD2; cdr3_aa: CAISELPTQRARGVNF; cdr3_nt: TGTGCCATCAGTGAGCTCCCCACACAAAGGGCTCGGGGGGTGAACTTC
j_call: TRBJ1-1; v_call: TRBV7-9; clone_size: NA; d_call: NA; cdr3_aa: CASSSQVEAFF; cdr3_nt: TGTGCCAGCAGCTCACAGGTTGAAGCTTTCTTT
j_call: TRBJ1-3; v_call: TRBV12-5; clone_size: NA; d_call: NA; cdr3_aa: CASGLGGGGNTIYF; cdr3_nt: TGTGCTAGTGGTTTGGGAGGGGGTGGAAACACCATATATTTT
j_call: TRBJ1-4; v_call: TRBV10-3; clone_size: NA; d_call: NA; cdr3_aa: CAISSIGEKLFF; cdr3_nt: TGTGCCATCAGTTCGATTGGCGAAAAACTGTTTTTT
j_call: TRBJ2-3; v_call: TRBV5-1; clone_size: NA; d_call: TRBD2; cdr3_aa: CASSFLAGDSTDTQYF; cdr3_nt: TGCGCCAGCAGCTTCCTAGCGGGGGATAGCACAGATACGCAGTATTTT
j_call: TRBJ1-2; v_call: TRBV9; clone_size: NA; d_call: NA; cdr3_aa: CASSPTSGGVYGYTF; cdr3_nt: TGTGCCAGCAGCCCCACCTCTGGAGGGGTGTATGGCTACACCTTC
j_call: TRBJ1-6; v_call: TRBV6-5; clone_size: NA; d_call: TRBD1; cdr3_aa: CASRDPDRVDSPLHF; cdr3_nt: TGTGCCAGCAGGGACCCGGACAGGGTAGATTCACCCCTCCACTTT
j_call: TRBJ2-5; v_call: TRBV13; clone_size: NA; d_call: NA; cdr3_aa: CASSLAAGNFETQYF; cdr3_nt: TGTGCCAGCAGCTTGGCTGCCGGGAATTTCGAGACCCAGTACTTC
j_call: TRBJ2-1; v_call: TRBV6-6; clone_size: NA; d_call: TRBD2; cdr3_aa: CASSYPTSGGYNEQFF; cdr3_nt: TGTGCCAGCAGTTACCCGACTAGCGGGGGATACAATGAGCAGTTCTTC
j_call: TRBJ2-3; v_call: TRBV10-2; clone_size: NA; d_call: NA; cdr3_aa: CASSERITDTQYF; cdr3_nt: TGCGCCAGCAGTGAGCGGATTACAGATACGCAGTATTTT
j_call: TRBJ1-6; v_call: TRBV11-2; clone_size: NA; d_call: NA; cdr3_aa: CASSLGLESPLHF; cdr3_nt: TGTGCCAGCAGCTTAGGGTTGGAATCACCCCTCCACTTT
j_call: TRBJ1-1; v_call: TRBV5-6; clone_size: NA; d_call: NA; cdr3_aa: CASSSTGGGNTEAFF; cdr3_nt: TGTGCCAGCAGCTCCACAGGAGGGGGGAACACTGAAGCTTTCTTT
j_call: TRBJ2-5; v_call: TRBV2; clone_size: NA; d_call: NA; cdr3_aa: CASSDLGGEEETQYF; cdr3_nt: TGTGCCAGCAGTGACCTCGGGGGCGAGGAGGAGACCCAGTACTTC
j_call: TRBJ1-5; v_call: TRBV6-1; clone_size: NA; d_call: NA; cdr3_aa: CASSGLGNQPQHF; cdr3_nt: TGTGCCAGCAGTGGCCTAGGCAATCAGCCCCAGCATTTT
j_call: TRBJ2-7; v_call: TRBV27; clone_size: few; d_call: NA; cdr3_aa: CASSLRGRAYEQYF; cdr3_nt: TGTGCCAGCAGTTTACGGGGCAGGGCTTACGAGCAGTACTTC
j_call: TRBJ2-5; v_call: TRBV28; clone_size: NA; d_call: NA; cdr3_aa: CASREGVKSFQETQYF; cdr3_nt: TGTGCCAGCCGAGAAGGGGTAAAATCTTTCCAAGAGACCCAGTACTTC
j_call: TRBJ1-1; v_call: TRBV5-1; clone_size: NA; d_call: NA; cdr3_aa: CASSPNMGDTEAFF; cdr3_nt: TGCGCCAGCAGCCCCAACATGGGCGACACTGAAGCTTTCTTT
j_call: TRBJ2-3; v_call: TRBV30; clone_size: NA; d_call: NA; cdr3_aa: CAWGHPSDTQYF; cdr3_nt: TGTGCCTGGGGGCACCCTAGCGATACGCAGTATTTT
j_call: TRBJ2-5; v_call: TRBV11-2; clone_size: NA; d_call: NA; cdr3_aa: CASSNNKPKGGRQETQYF; cdr3_nt: TGTGCCAGCAGCAACAACAAACCCAAAGGGGGGCGGCAAGAGACCCAGTACTTC
j_call: TRBJ1-3; v_call: TRBV5-1; clone_size: NA; d_call: TRBD1; cdr3_aa: CASSLVGQGGRSGNTIYF; cdr3_nt: TGCGCCAGCAGCTTGGTGGGACAGGGAGGCCGCTCTGGAAACACCATATATTTT
j_call: TRBJ2-7; v_call: TRBV5-5; clone_size: NA; d_call: TRBD2; cdr3_aa: CASSNGLGLWDEQYF; cdr3_nt: TGTGCCAGCAGCAACGGGCTGGGACTATGGGACGAGCAGTACTTC
j_call: TRBJ1-1; v_call: TRBV7-2; clone_size: NA; d_call: NA; cdr3_aa: CASSLQGNTEAFF; cdr3_nt: TGTGCCAGCAGCTTACAGGGAAACACTGAAGCTTTCTTT
j_call: TRBJ1-1; v_call: TRBV11-1; clone_size: NA; d_call: NA; cdr3_aa: CASSRIEAFF; cdr3_nt: TGTGCCAGCAGCAGGATTGAAGCTTTCTTT
j_call: TRBJ2-5; v_call: TRBV7-7; clone_size: once; d_call: NA; cdr3_aa: CASSPNEGGYGTQYF; cdr3_nt: TGTGCTAGCAGCCCAAACGAAGGGGGATATGGGACCCAGTACTTC
j_call: TRBJ2-7; v_call: TRBV7-9; clone_size: NA; d_call: NA; cdr3_aa: CASSLYLGSYEQYF; cdr3_nt: TGTGCCAGCAGCTTATATCTAGGGTCCTACGAGCAGTACTTC
j_call: TRBJ2-1; v_call: TRBV4-1; clone_size: NA; d_call: TRBD1; cdr3_aa: CASSQDLGGLWDEQFF; cdr3_nt: TGCGCCAGCAGCCAAGATCTAGGGGGCCTTTGGGATGAGCAGTTCTTC
j_call: TRBJ1-1; v_call: TRBV5-4; clone_size: NA; d_call: NA; cdr3_aa: CASSSPSAWKAFF; cdr3_nt: TGTGCCAGCAGCTCCCCTTCGGCTTGGAAAGCTTTCTTT
j_call: TRBJ2-1; v_call: TRBV15; clone_size: NA; d_call: NA; cdr3_aa: CATRAMDNTHNEQFF; cdr3_nt: TGTGCCACCAGAGCTATGGATAACACCCACAATGAGCAGTTCTTC
j_call: TRBJ1-2; v_call: TRBV5-1; clone_size: NA; d_call: NA; cdr3_aa: CASRRDFGYGYTF; cdr3_nt: TGCGCCAGCAGGCGGGACTTTGGCTATGGCTACACCTTC
j_call: TRBJ2-3; v_call: TRBV7-9; clone_size: NA; d_call: TRBD2; cdr3_aa: CASSYPGTSGDTQYF; cdr3_nt: TGTGCCAGCAGCTATCCCGGGACTAGCGGTGATACGCAGTATTTT
j_call: TRBJ2-7; v_call: TRBV7-9; clone_size: NA; d_call: NA; cdr3_aa: CASTGPGHAAEQYF; cdr3_nt: TGTGCCAGCACCGGACCCGGGCATGCAGCCGAGCAGTACTTC
j_call: TRBJ1-1; v_call: TRBV5-4; clone_size: NA; d_call: NA; cdr3_aa: CASSLAQGPEAFF; cdr3_nt: TGTGCCAGCAGCTTGGCTCAAGGCCCTGAAGCTTTCTTT
j_call: TRBJ1-5; v_call: TRBV7-9; clone_size: NA; d_call: TRBD1; cdr3_aa: CASSLGDRPNQPQHF; cdr3_nt: TGTGCCAGCAGCTTAGGGGACAGACCCAATCAGCCCCAGCATTTT
j_call: TRBJ2-1; v_call: TRBV11-3; clone_size: NA; d_call: NA; cdr3_aa: CASSLWTVGEQFF; cdr3_nt: TGTGCCAGCAGCTTATGGACAGTCGGTGAGCAGTTCTTC
j_call: TRBJ2-7; v_call: TRBV5-1; clone_size: NA; d_call: NA; cdr3_aa: CASSLYSAEQYF; cdr3_nt: TGCGCCAGCAGCTTATACAGCGCCGAGCAGTACTTC
j_call: TRBJ2-3; v_call: TRBV6-5; clone_size: NA; d_call: NA; cdr3_aa: CASSFSGELSDTQYF; cdr3_nt: TGTGCCAGCAGTTTCTCAGGGGAACTCTCCGATACGCAGTATTTT
j_call: TRBJ2-5; v_call: TRBV4-1; clone_size: NA; d_call: NA; cdr3_aa: CASSQVIGKYQETQYF; cdr3_nt: TGCGCCAGCAGCCAAGTTATTGGGAAGTACCAAGAGACCCAGTACTTC
j_call: TRBJ1-2; v_call: TRBV10-3; clone_size: NA; d_call: NA; cdr3_aa: CAISEGARFGYTF; cdr3_nt: TGTGCCATCAGTGAAGGCGCGCGATTTGGCTACACCTTC
j_call: TRBJ2-5; v_call: TRBV11-2; clone_size: NA; d_call: NA; cdr3_aa: CASSRTWGASSQETQYF; cdr3_nt: TGTGCCAGCAGCCGGACCTGGGGGGCGAGTTCCCAAGAGACCCAGTACTTC
j_call: TRBJ2-3; v_call: TRBV7-5; clone_size: NA; d_call: NA; cdr3_aa: CARSPPQGLDTQYF; cdr3_nt: TGTGCCAGAAGCCCGCCACAGGGATTAGATACGCAGTATTTT
j_call: TRBJ2-2; v_call: TRBV5-1; clone_size: NA; d_call: NA; cdr3_aa: CATSPTGNTGELFF; cdr3_nt: TGCGCCACCTCACCGACAGGGAACACCGGGGAGCTGTTTTTT